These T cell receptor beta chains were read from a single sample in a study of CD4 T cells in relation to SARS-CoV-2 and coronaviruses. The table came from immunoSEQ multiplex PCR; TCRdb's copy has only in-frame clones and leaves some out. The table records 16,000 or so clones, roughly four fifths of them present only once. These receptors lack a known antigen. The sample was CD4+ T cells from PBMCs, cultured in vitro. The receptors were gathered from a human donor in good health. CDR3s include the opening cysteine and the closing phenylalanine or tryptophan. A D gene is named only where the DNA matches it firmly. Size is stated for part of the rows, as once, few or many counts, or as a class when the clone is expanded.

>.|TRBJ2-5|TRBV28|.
CASSYGDGGWETQYF
TGTGCCAGCAGCTACGGGGACGGGGGCTGGGAGACCCAGTACTTC
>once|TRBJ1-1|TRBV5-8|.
CASRWGGSPAEAFF
TGTGCCAGCCGCTGGGGGGGGAGTCCGGCTGAAGCTTTCTTT
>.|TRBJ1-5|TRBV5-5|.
CASSLPGGQPQHF
TGTGCCAGCAGCCTGCCGGGGGGCCAGCCCCAGCATTTT
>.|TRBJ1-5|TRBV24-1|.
CATSNVGGGQPQHF
TGTGCCACCAGTAACGTAGGGGGGGGCCAGCCCCAGCATTTT
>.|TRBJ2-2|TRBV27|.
CASRSNEGELFF
TGTGCCAGCAGGAGTAACGAAGGGGAGCTGTTTTTT
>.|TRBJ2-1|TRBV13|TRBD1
CASSSDRDRENEQFF
TGTGCCAGCAGCTCGGACCGGGACAGGGAAAATGAGCAGTTCTTC
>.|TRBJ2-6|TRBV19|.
CASLRTGTISGANVLTF
TGTGCCAGTCTACGGACAGGGACTATCTCTGGGGCCAACGTCCTGACTTTC
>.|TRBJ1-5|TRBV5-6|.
CASSFQGNQPQHF
TGTGCCAGCAGCTTCCAGGGAAATCAGCCCCAGCATTTT
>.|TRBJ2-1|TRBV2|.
CASMRVYNEQFF
TGTGCCAGCATGCGGGTATACAATGAGCAGTTCTTC
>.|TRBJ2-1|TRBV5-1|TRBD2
CASSPPIAGSYNEQFF
TGCGCCAGCAGCCCCCCAATAGCGGGATCCTACAATGAGCAGTTCTTC
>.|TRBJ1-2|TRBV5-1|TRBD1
CASSSYGTGDYGYTF
TGCGCCAGCAGCTCATACGGGACAGGGGACTATGGCTACACCTTC
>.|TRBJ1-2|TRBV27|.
CASSLGAGEGGYTF
TGTGCCAGCAGTTTAGGGGCAGGGGAAGGTGGCTACACCTTC
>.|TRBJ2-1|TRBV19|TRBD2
CASSTGTRTANEQFF
TGTGCCAGTAGTACCGGGACTAGGACAGCTAATGAGCAGTTCTTC
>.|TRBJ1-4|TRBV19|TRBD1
CASHGGDRINEKLFF
TGTGCCAGCCACGGGGGGGACAGAATAAATGAAAAACTGTTTTTT